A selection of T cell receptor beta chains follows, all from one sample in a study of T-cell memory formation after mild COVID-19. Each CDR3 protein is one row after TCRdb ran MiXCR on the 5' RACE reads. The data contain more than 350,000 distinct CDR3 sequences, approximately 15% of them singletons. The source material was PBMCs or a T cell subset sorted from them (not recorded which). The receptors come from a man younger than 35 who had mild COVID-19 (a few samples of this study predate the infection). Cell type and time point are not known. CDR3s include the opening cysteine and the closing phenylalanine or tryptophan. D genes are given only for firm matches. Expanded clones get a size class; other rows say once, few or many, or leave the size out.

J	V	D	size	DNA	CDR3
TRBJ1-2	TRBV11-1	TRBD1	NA	TGTGCCAGCAGCTCCCGACAGGGGGCTGGCTACACCTTC	CASSSRQGAGYTF
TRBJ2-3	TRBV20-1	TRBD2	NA	TGCAGTGCTAGTGCGGGGGAAGCCGCAGATACGCAGTATTTT	CSASAGEAADTQYF
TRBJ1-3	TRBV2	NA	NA	TGTGCCAGCAGTGAATCGGGGGGCTCTGGAAACACCATATATTTT	CASSESGGSGNTIYF
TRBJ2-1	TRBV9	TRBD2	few	TGTGCCAGCAGCCCAGCGGGTGGACTAGCGGTAAATGAGCAGTTCTTC	CASSPAGGLAVNEQFF
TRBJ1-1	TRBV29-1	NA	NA	TGCAGCGTTGAGAGGACACAGAACACTGAAGCTTTCTTT	CSVERTQNTEAFF
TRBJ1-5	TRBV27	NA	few	TGTGCCAGCAGTTTTTATCCGGGTCAGCCCCAGCATTTT	CASSFYPGQPQHF
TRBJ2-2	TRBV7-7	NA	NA	TGTGCTAGCAGCCTACAGGGAGGCGGGGAGCTGTTTTTT	CASSLQGGGELFF
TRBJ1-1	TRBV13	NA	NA	TGTGCCAGCAGCGGACGGACGATAAACACTGAAGCTTTCTTT	CASSGRTINTEAFF
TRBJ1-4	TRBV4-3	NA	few	TGCGCCAGCAGCCAAGATCGGCGGGCACGAACTAATGAAAAACTGTTTTTT	CASSQDRRARTNEKLFF
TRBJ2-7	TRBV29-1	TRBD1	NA	TGCAGCGTTGAAGACTCGGACAGGTCCGACGAGCAGTACTTC	CSVEDSDRSDEQYF
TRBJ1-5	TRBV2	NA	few	TGTGCCAGCAAGGGAAATAGCAATCAGCCCCAGCATTTT	CASKGNSNQPQHF
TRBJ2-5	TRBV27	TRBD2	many	TGTGCCAGCAGTCCGCGGGGGAGGGAGACCCAGTACTTC	CASSPRGRETQYF
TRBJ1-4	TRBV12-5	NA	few	TGTGCTAGTGGGGAACAGGATAATGAAAAACTGTTTTTT	CASGEQDNEKLFF
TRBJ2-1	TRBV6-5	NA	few	TGTGCCAGCGGCCGAAGCGGACCTTCCTACAATGAGCAGTTCTTC	CASGRSGPSYNEQFF
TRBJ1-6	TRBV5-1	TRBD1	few	TGCGCCAGCAGCTCTCCGGACAGGGACAATTCACCCCTCCACTTT	CASSSPDRDNSPLHF
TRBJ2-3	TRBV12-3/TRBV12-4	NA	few	TGTGCCAGCAGTGGGATAAGGACGAGTACGCAGTATTTT	CASSGIRTSTQYF
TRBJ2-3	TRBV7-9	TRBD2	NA	TGTGCCAGCAGCTTAGGTGTACTAGCGGGGGGAACAGATACGCAGTATTTT	CASSLGVLAGGTDTQYF
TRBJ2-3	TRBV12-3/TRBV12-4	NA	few	TGTGCCAGCAGTTTAAATGTTCTCCGACCCCGGAGGACAGATACGCAGTATTTT	CASSLNVLRPRRTDTQYF
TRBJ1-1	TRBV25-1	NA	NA	TGTGCCAGCAGTGAATATCCCTCTATGAACACTGAAGCTTTCTTT	CASSEYPSMNTEAFF
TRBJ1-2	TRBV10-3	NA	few	TGTGCCATCAGTGAGTCGCGGAGGCCCTATGGCTACACCTTC	CAISESRRPYGYTF
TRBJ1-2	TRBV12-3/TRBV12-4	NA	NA	TGTGCCAGCGGTGGCTACACCTTC	CASGGYTF
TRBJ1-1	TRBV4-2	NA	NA	TGTGCCAGCAGCCAATCCGGGCGGCAGATGAACACTGAAGCTTTCTTT	CASSQSGRQMNTEAFF
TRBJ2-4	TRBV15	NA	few	TGTGCCACCAGCAGTCCGAACATTCAGTACTTC	CATSSPNIQYF